This T cell receptor beta chain appears in the sequencing data of a study of T-cell reconstitution after alpha-beta-depleted transplantation in children. Germline-derived CDR1 and CDR2 are SGHRS and YFSETQ. The CDR3 length is 19 residues. V was shortened by 4 bases and J by 6 bases, with 29 bases between the two germline ends. The TCRbeta library incorporated unique molecular identifiers. TCRdb independently ran MiXCR on the PCR reads; one entry per CDR3 protein. Of a few hundred thousand distinct CDR3 sequences in the sample, 10% were seen once. The table lists this clonotype with a few counts. The clonotype comes from a human donor who donated a stem cell graft to a child with acute lymphoblastic leukemia. The chain recombines TRBV5-1 with TRBJ2-1; D is perhaps TRBD1 or TRBD2 (7 bases each). The sequenced sample was PBMCs from the stem cell graft donor, obtained from the stem cell graft. CDR3 in amino acids: CASSPRETGRDFSSNEQFF. As DNA, the CDR3 is TGCGCCAGCAGCCCCAGGGAGACAGGGAGGGACTTCTCTAGCAATGAGCAGTTCTTC.